The 17 T cell receptor beta chains below all came from one sample that was sequenced in a study of blood T cell repertoires in COVID-19. Assay used: immunoSEQ multiplex PCR; TCRdb lists only in-frame clones, some missing. This sample carries under 200,000 clones, about 88% of them seen once, and the ten largest clones take around 1.5%. The specimen sequenced was peripheral blood. Receptor source: a man aged 18 to 35 with active or convalescent COVID-19.

The CDR3 region is CASSLAGSGYTF. DNA of the CDR3: TGTGCCAGCAGCTTAGCGGGCTCTGGCTACACCTTC. The rearrangement links TRBV7-2 to TRBJ1-2; D gene ambiguous. CDR1 and CDR2 (germline): SGHTA, FQGNSA. Trimming removed 0 bases from V and 7 bases from J, with 6 bases in between. This CDR3 has 12 residues.

The V gene is TRBV7-3, the J gene TRBJ2-3; 13 bases fit TRBD2. Germline V gene lookup returns CDR1 SGHTA and CDR2 FQGTGA. This CDR3 contains 15 residues. J gave up 4 bases and V 4 bases, and 2 bases lay outside the gene matches. The CDR3 sequence is CASSSGLAGSDTQYF. The CDR3 nucleotides are TGTGCCAGCAGCTCGGGACTAGCGGGATCAGATACGCAGTATTTT.

This chain joins TRBV30 and TRBJ2-7; D might be TRBD1 (6 bases). The CDR3 sequence is 14 residues long. CDR1 GTSNPN and CDR2 SVGIG come from the germline V gene (reference sequence). Trimming cost V 3 bases and J 1 base, with 13 bases left between them. In DNA, the CDR3 is TGTGCCTGGAGCTTTAGAACAGGGTCCTACGAGCAGTACTTC. This encodes CAWSFRTGSYEQYF.

The chain carries TRBV4-1 and TRBJ1-1; 7 nucleotides align to TRBD1. After removal of 2 bases from V and 8 bases from J, the junction contained 11 bases not matched to a gene. CDR1 and CDR2 (germline): MGHRA, YSYEKL. CDR3 length: 15 residues. The CDR3 DNA reads TGCGCCAGCAGCCAACTCTTGAGACAGGGCGGAGAAGCTTTCTTT. This encodes CASSQLLRQGGEAFF.

The chain couples TRBV5-5 to TRBJ1-1; D gene unclear. The V end lost 4 bases, the J end lost 1 base, and 8 bases lay between the germline ends. CDR1 SGHKS and CDR2 YYEKEE come from the germline V gene (reference sequence). This CDR3 comprises 13 residues. The CDR3 DNA reads TGTGCCAGCAGCGATCAGTCGAACACTGAAGCTTTCTTT. This codes for CASSDQSNTEAFF.

In its sample, this clone was seen a few times. The chain is built from TRBV3-1 (or the pseudogene TRBV3-2) and TRBJ2-7; a weak D match, TRBD2 (5 bases). CDR3 length equals 13 residues. The V end was cut by 3 bases, the J end by 4 bases, with 10 bases between. In germline, CDR1 is LGHDT, CDR2 YNNKEL (reference sequence). The CDR3 DNA is TGTGCCAGCAGCCACCGGGGAAGGTACGAGCAGTACTTC. It specifies CASSHRGRYEQYF.

The chain is built from TRBV2 and TRBJ1-2; TRBD1 is a possible D gene (6 bases). This CDR3 spans 15 amino acids. Trimming removed 5 bases from V and 5 bases from J, with 18 bases in between. Germline V gene lookup returns CDR1 SNHLY and CDR2 FYNNEI. CDR3 residues: CASSSWTALNYGYTF. The CDR3 nucleotides are TGTGCCAGCAGTAGTTGGACAGCCTTGAATTATGGCTACACCTTC.

The chain employs TRBV30 and TRBJ1-2; no firm D call. The CDR3 length is 12 residues. Germline V CDR1 and CDR2: GTSNPN, SVGIG (reference sequence). The V end lost 0 bases, the J end lost 6 bases, and 8 bases lay between the germline ends. The CDR3 reads CAWSVTLDGYTF. CDR3 nucleotide sequence: TGTGCCTGGAGTGTAACCCTAGATGGCTACACCTTC.

Comments on this clone: This same CDR3 is encoded by further DNA sequences in the sample. The chain couples TRBV5-8 to TRBJ1-5; 9 bases map to TRBD1. Unmatched junction bases numbered 0, after V lost 0 bases and J lost 2 bases. Germline lookup yields CDR1 SGHTS and CDR2 YDEGEE. The CDR3 totals 15 residues. The CDR3 is CASSLGTGGNQPQHF. The DNA for the CDR3 is TGTGCCAGCAGCTTGGGGACAGGGGGCAATCAGCCCCAGCATTTT.

The chain carries TRBV10-3 and TRBJ2-7, with 11 bases aligning to TRBD1. The CDR3 runs 19 residues. V was clipped by 7 bases and J by 0 bases; unmatched bases: 17. Germline lookup yields CDR1 ENHRY and CDR2 SYGVKD. The CDR3, as DNA: TGTGCCATCATGGGAGAGGGACAGGGGGTTTACGCCCCCTCCTACGAGCAGTACTTC. Translation: CAIMGEGQGVYAPSYEQYF.

This clone has a single count. The chain couples TRBV29-1 to TRBJ2-3; no firm D call. Germline V gene lookup returns CDR1 SQVTM and CDR2 ANQGSEA. V was shortened by 4 bases and J by 0 bases, with 11 bases between the two germline ends. The CDR3 runs 14 residues. CDR3 sequence reads: CSVVWLTSTDTQYF. DNA of the CDR3: TGCAGCGTTGTGTGGCTGACTAGCACAGATACGCAGTATTTT.

The DNA for the CDR3 is TGTGCCAGCGGTAGGGGGAACTCTGGAAACACCATATATTTT. It is translated as CASGRGNSGNTIYF. This chain joins TRBV6-5 and TRBJ1-3; tentative D call: TRBD1 (6 bases). The germline gives CDR1 MNHEY, CDR2 SVGAGI. V was clipped by 8 bases and J by 0 bases, with 11 bases between them. CDR3 length: 14 residues.

The chain uses TRBV7-2 and TRBJ2-7; 11 bases are shared with TRBD1. The CDR3 length is 15 residues. CDR1 and CDR2 from the germline V gene are SGHTA and FQGNSA. The V and J ends lost 4 bases and 4 bases, in that order; junction bases with no gene match: 6. DNA of the CDR3: TGTGCCAGCAGCTCTGCTGGACAGGGGGCTTACGAGCAGTACTTC. Translating gives CASSSAGQGAYEQYF.

This chain uses TRBV7-6 with TRBJ1-3; 7 bases are a match to TRBD1. Trimming took 2 bases from V and 0 from J; bases not matched to a gene: 10. The CDR3 extends over 18 amino acids. Germline CDR1 reads SGHVS; CDR2 reads FNYEAQ. The CDR3: CASSLLPPGQSSGNTIYF. The CDR3 nucleotides are TGTGCCAGCAGCTTACTACCCCCGGGACAGAGCTCTGGAAACACCATATATTTT.

The V call is TRBV11-1, the J call TRBJ2-1; a possible D gene is TRBD2 (5 bases). Trimming removed 4 bases at V and 7 bases at J, with 11 bases between. The CDR3 contains 13 residues. CDR1 SGHAT and CDR2 FQDESV come from the germline V gene (reference sequence). The CDR3 DNA reads TGTGCCAGCAGCTCCTGGACTGGGAATGAGCAGTTCTTC. Its translation: CASSSWTGNEQFF.

The chain is built from TRBV6-2 or TRBV6-3 and TRBJ1-2; 12 bases are shared with TRBD1. J gave up 4 bases and V 2 bases, and 11 bases lay outside the gene matches. Germline V gives CDR1 MNHEY, CDR2 SVGEGT. The CDR3 loop spans 18 amino acids. DNA for the CDR3: TGTGCCAGCAGTTACCCCAAAGGGACAGGGGGCGCATTCTATGGCTACACCTTC. The encoded protein is CASSYPKGTGGAFYGYTF.

The chain employs TRBV4-1 and TRBJ2-3; possibly TRBD2 for D (5 bases). Germline lookup yields CDR1 MGHRA and CDR2 YSYEKL. V was shortened by 0 bases and J by 0 bases, with 10 bases between the two germline ends. The CDR3 has 16 residues. The DNA of the CDR3 is TGCGCCAGCAGCCAAGATACTAGGATGAGCACAGATACGCAGTATTTT. This gives the protein CASSQDTRMSTDTQYF.